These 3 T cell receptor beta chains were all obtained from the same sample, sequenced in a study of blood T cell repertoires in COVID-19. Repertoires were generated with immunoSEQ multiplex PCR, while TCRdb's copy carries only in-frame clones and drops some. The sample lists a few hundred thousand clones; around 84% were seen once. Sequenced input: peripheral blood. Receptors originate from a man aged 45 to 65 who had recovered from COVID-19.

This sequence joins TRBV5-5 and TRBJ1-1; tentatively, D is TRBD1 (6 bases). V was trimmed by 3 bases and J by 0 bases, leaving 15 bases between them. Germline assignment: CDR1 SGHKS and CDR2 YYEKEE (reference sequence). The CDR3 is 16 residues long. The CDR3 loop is CASSSRGDILNTEAFF. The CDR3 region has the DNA TGTGCCAGCAGCTCCCGGGGGGACATTTTGAACACTGAAGCTTTCTTT.

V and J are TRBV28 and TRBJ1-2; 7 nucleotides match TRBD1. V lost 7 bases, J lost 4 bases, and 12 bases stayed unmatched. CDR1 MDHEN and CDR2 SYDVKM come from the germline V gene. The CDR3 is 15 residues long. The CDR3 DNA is TGTGCCAGCACCCCGAGGGGGCAGGGGATCTATGGCTACACCTTC. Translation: CASTPRGQGIYGYTF.

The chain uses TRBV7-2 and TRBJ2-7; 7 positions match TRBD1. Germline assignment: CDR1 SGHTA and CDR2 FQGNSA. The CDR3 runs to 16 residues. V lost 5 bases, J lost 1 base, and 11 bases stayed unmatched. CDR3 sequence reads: CASSVPGDSVSYEQYF. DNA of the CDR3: TGTGCCAGCAGCGTACCTGGGGACAGCGTATCCTACGAGCAGTACTTC.